This record covers a single T cell receptor (beta chain). Generated by immunoSEQ multiplex PCR, the TCRdb table keeps only in-frame clones and is missing some. This table holds roughly 280,000 clones, approximately 89% found once. The sample belongs to a study of blood T cell repertoires in COVID-19. The CDR3 is 15 residues long. Germline V CDR1 and CDR2: MNHNS, SASEGT. Trimming removed 0 bases at V and 0 bases at J, with 7 bases between. The specimen sequenced was PBMCs or T cells enriched from blood (not recorded which). The TCR was taken from a woman aged 55-75 years who had recovered from COVID-19. The chain employs TRBV6-1 and TRBJ2-3; D remains unclear. CDR3 nucleotides: TGTGCCAGCAGTGAAGCGCGGCGGAGCACAGATACGCAGTATTTT. Protein: CASSEARRSTDTQYF.